The 6 T cell receptor beta chains presented below share a single source sample, sequenced in a study of T cell responses to AZD1222 COVID-19 vaccine. Produced via immunoSEQ multiplex PCR; TCRdb's table is partial and in-frame only. The table records tens of thousands of clones, roughly 85% of them present only once. The source material was peripheral blood, sampled 28 days after the second AZD1222 dose. The receptors here all came from an adult who received the AZD1222 COVID-19 vaccine.

The chain combines TRBV6-5 with TRBJ2-7, with 8 bases matching TRBD1. Losses at the gene ends were 4 bases for V and 4 bases for J; bases not matched to a gene: 6. Germline V gives CDR1 MNHEY, CDR2 SVGAGI. The CDR3 spans 14 residues. As DNA, the CDR3 is TGTGCCAGCAGTTCCCCCGGACAGGGATACGAGCAGTACTTC. It codes for CASSSPGQGYEQYF.

The chain joins TRBV19 to TRBJ1-6, with 9 bases lining up with TRBD1. Trimming at V came to 3 bases and at J to 7 bases, leaving 19 bases not matched to a gene. From germline, CDR1 is LNHDA and CDR2 SQIVND (reference sequence). The CDR3 is 20 residues long. The CDR3 here is CASSIRGGAPQGAKNSPLHF. In DNA form, the CDR3 reads TGTGCCAGTAGTATTCGAGGTGGGGCACCACAGGGGGCAAAGAATTCACCCCTCCACTTT.

The V call is TRBV25-1, the J call TRBJ1-2; 8 bases are a match to TRBD1. CDR3 length: 14 amino acids. Germline CDR1 is MGHDK and CDR2 is SYGVNS. V lost 4 bases to trimming and J lost 7 bases; unmatched junction nucleotides: 8. The CDR3 loop is CASSATGAQRGYTF. The DNA for the CDR3 is TGTGCCAGCAGTGCGACAGGGGCCCAGCGTGGCTACACCTTC.

The chain couples TRBV14 to TRBJ1-6; D is unclear. The CDR3 is 14 residues long. From germline, CDR1 is SGHDN and CDR2 FVKESK. With 2 bases removed from V and 11 bases from J, the gap between germline ends came to 13 bases. CDR3 sequence (DNA): TGTGCCAGCAGCCAAACCACGGCGGGGACACCCCTCCACTTT. Protein sequence: CASSQTTAGTPLHF.

The CDR3 region is CASSTLDRPSFNYGYTF. CDR3 bases: TGTGCCAGCAGCACGTTAGACAGACCATCCTTTAACTATGGCTACACCTTC. This chain uses TRBV9 with TRBJ1-2; tentative D call: TRBD1 (5 bases). Germline V gives CDR1 SGDLS, CDR2 YYNGEE. Trimming took off 4 bases at V and 1 base at J, with 20 bases between the two ends. CDR3 size: 17 residues.

The chain uses TRBV6-5 and TRBJ2-4, with a weak D call TRBD1 (5 bases). Germline assignment: CDR1 MNHEY and CDR2 SVGAGI. This CDR3 is 13 amino acids long. Trimming stripped 6 bases from V and 6 bases from J, with 12 bases between. The CDR3 sequence: CASSRGQGNIQYF. The CDR3 DNA reads as TGTGCCAGCAGCCGTGGGCAGGGAAACATTCAGTACTTC.